This is a list of T cell receptor beta chains from one sample in a study of cytomegalovirus exposure and HLA in healthy donors. Clones were read by immunoSEQ multiplex PCR, and TCRdb kept only the in-frame ones, dropping some. The sample lists over 200,000 clones; roughly 82% were seen once. The sequenced sample was PBMCs. These receptors all come from a woman aged 40 to 50 in good health and CMV-seropositive. CDR3s include the opening cysteine and the closing phenylalanine or tryptophan. D genes are given only for firm matches. Clone size is not always given. Where it is, it says once, few, many or a class for expanded clones.

clone_size: -
v_call: TRBV20-1
d_call: TRBD1
j_call: TRBJ1-2
cdr3_aa: CSPVGRTGGF
cdr3_nt: TGCAGTCCAGTAGGCCGGACAGGGGGCTTC

clone_size: -
v_call: TRBV11-1
d_call: -
j_call: TRBJ2-2
cdr3_aa: CASSLDNPNTGELFF
cdr3_nt: TGTGCCAGCAGCTTAGATAATCCGAACACCGGGGAGCTGTTTTTT

clone_size: -
v_call: TRBV7-6
d_call: -
j_call: TRBJ2-3
cdr3_aa: CASSSAGRTDTQYF
cdr3_nt: TGTGCCAGCAGCTCCGCTGGTCGGACAGATACGCAGTATTTT

clone_size: -
v_call: TRBV2
d_call: -
j_call: TRBJ2-2
cdr3_aa: CASREEGELFF
cdr3_nt: TGTGCCAGCAGGGAGGAAGGGGAGCTGTTTTTT

clone_size: -
v_call: TRBV6-5
d_call: -
j_call: TRBJ2-1
cdr3_aa: CASSYGSGLANEQFF
cdr3_nt: TGTGCCAGCAGTTATGGGTCAGGGTTGGCCAATGAGCAGTTCTTC

clone_size: -
v_call: TRBV11-3
d_call: -
j_call: TRBJ2-1
cdr3_aa: CASSLVSAYNEQFF
cdr3_nt: TGTGCCAGCAGCTTAGTTAGCGCCTACAATGAGCAGTTCTTC

clone_size: -
v_call: TRBV10-3
d_call: TRBD1
j_call: TRBJ2-5
cdr3_aa: CATGQGEETQYF
cdr3_nt: TGTGCCACCGGACAGGGGGAAGAGACCCAGTACTTC

clone_size: once
v_call: TRBV29-1
d_call: -
j_call: TRBJ1-2
cdr3_aa: CSVEAGGYGYTF
cdr3_nt: TGCAGCGTTGAAGCCGGGGGCTATGGCTACACCTTC

clone_size: -
v_call: TRBV5-1
d_call: TRBD1
j_call: TRBJ2-3
cdr3_aa: CASSEYRGAPTQYF
cdr3_nt: TGCGCCAGCAGCGAATACAGGGGCGCCCCTACGCAGTATTTT

clone_size: -
v_call: TRBV6-1
d_call: -
j_call: TRBJ2-1
cdr3_aa: CASSEEGSAYPYNEQFF
cdr3_nt: TGTGCCAGCAGTGAAGAGGGGTCGGCCTACCCCTACAATGAGCAGTTCTTC

clone_size: -
v_call: TRBV19
d_call: TRBD1
j_call: TRBJ1-5
cdr3_aa: CASSLITGGGNQPQHF
cdr3_nt: TGTGCCAGTAGTCTCATCACAGGGGGCGGCAATCAGCCCCAGCATTTT

clone_size: -
v_call: TRBV11-3
d_call: TRBD1
j_call: TRBJ2-5
cdr3_aa: CASSLDALAGGETQYF
cdr3_nt: TGTGCCAGCAGCTTAGATGCCCTGGCAGGGGGAGAGACCCAGTACTTC

clone_size: -
v_call: TRBV6-1
d_call: TRBD2
j_call: TRBJ2-1
cdr3_aa: CASSRGGQDNEQFF
cdr3_nt: TGTGCCAGCAGTCGCGGGGGGCAGGACAATGAGCAGTTCTTC

clone_size: -
v_call: TRBV23-1
d_call: -
j_call: TRBJ2-7
cdr3_aa: CASILRGFEPYEQYF
cdr3_nt: TGCGCCAGCATTCTCAGGGGCTTCGAGCCCTACGAGCAGTACTTC

clone_size: once
v_call: TRBV6-1
d_call: TRBD1
j_call: TRBJ1-2
cdr3_aa: CASRPGQSNYGYTF
cdr3_nt: TGTGCCAGCAGGCCGGGACAGTCTAACTATGGCTACACCTTC

clone_size: -
v_call: TRBV10-3
d_call: -
j_call: TRBJ1-5
cdr3_aa: CAISEYRDQPQHF
cdr3_nt: TGTGCCATCAGTGAGTATCGGGATCAGCCCCAGCATTTT

clone_size: -
v_call: TRBV21-1
d_call: -
j_call: TRBJ1-5
cdr3_aa: CASNTDRRSNQPQHF
cdr3_nt: TGTGCCAGCAATACGGACAGGCGTAGCAATCAGCCCCAGCATTTT

clone_size: -
v_call: TRBV29-1
d_call: -
j_call: TRBJ2-3
cdr3_aa: CSVEGGRVGTDTQYF
cdr3_nt: TGCAGCGTTGAAGGCGGCAGGGTGGGGACAGATACGCAGTATTTT

clone_size: -
v_call: TRBV11-2
d_call: -
j_call: TRBJ2-2
cdr3_aa: CASSFQGNTGELFF
cdr3_nt: TGTGCCAGCAGCTTCCAGGGGAACACCGGGGAGCTGTTTTTT

clone_size: few
v_call: TRBV19
d_call: TRBD1
j_call: TRBJ1-6
cdr3_aa: CASSTTGQGRSPLHF
cdr3_nt: TGTGCCAGTAGTACCACGGGACAGGGAAGGTCACCCCTCCACTTT

clone_size: -
v_call: TRBV10-3
d_call: TRBD1
j_call: TRBJ2-2
cdr3_aa: CAISPGTGDTGELFF
cdr3_nt: TGTGCCATCAGTCCCGGGACAGGGGACACCGGGGAGCTGTTTTTT

clone_size: few
v_call: TRBV5-4
d_call: TRBD2
j_call: TRBJ2-1
cdr3_aa: CASSGTSGYNEQFF
cdr3_nt: TGTGCCAGCAGCGGGACTAGCGGCTACAATGAGCAGTTCTTC

clone_size: -
v_call: TRBV7-2
d_call: -
j_call: TRBJ2-5
cdr3_aa: CASTPLVLETQYF
cdr3_nt: TGTGCCAGCACCCCACTAGTTTTGGAGACCCAGTACTTC

clone_size: -
v_call: TRBV7-2
d_call: TRBD2
j_call: TRBJ2-3
cdr3_aa: CASSPGTSGSIADTQYF
cdr3_nt: TGTGCCAGCAGCCCGGGGACTAGCGGGAGCATAGCAGATACGCAGTATTTT

clone_size: -
v_call: TRBV2
d_call: -
j_call: TRBJ1-1
cdr3_aa: CASSRRNTEAFF
cdr3_nt: TGTGCCAGCTCGCGTAGGAACACTGAAGCTTTCTTT

clone_size: -
v_call: TRBV7-9
d_call: TRBD1
j_call: TRBJ2-6
cdr3_aa: CASEQGASGANVLTF
cdr3_nt: TGTGCCAGCGAACAGGGGGCCTCTGGGGCCAACGTCCTGACTTTC

clone_size: once
v_call: TRBV10-3
d_call: -
j_call: TRBJ2-7
cdr3_aa: CAISDRVSSYEQYF
cdr3_nt: TGTGCCATCAGTGACAGGGTGAGCTCCTACGAGCAGTACTTC

clone_size: -
v_call: TRBV4-3
d_call: -
j_call: TRBJ2-7
cdr3_aa: CASSQVLDSPFYEQYF
cdr3_nt: TGCGCCAGCAGCCAGGTTCTGGACAGCCCCTTCTACGAGCAGTACTTC

clone_size: -
v_call: TRBV2
d_call: TRBD1
j_call: TRBJ1-1
cdr3_aa: CASSDRGSNTEAFF
cdr3_nt: TGTGCCAGCAGCGACAGGGGGTCTAACACTGAAGCTTTCTTT

clone_size: -
v_call: TRBV6-5
d_call: -
j_call: TRBJ1-2
cdr3_aa: CASSPGGTGGYTF
cdr3_nt: TGTGCCAGCAGTCCCGGCGGAACGGGGGGCTACACCTTC

clone_size: -
v_call: TRBV30
d_call: TRBD1
j_call: TRBJ1-6
cdr3_aa: CAWSTGTGSSPLHF
cdr3_nt: TGTGCCTGGAGTACCGGGACAGGGTCGTCACCCCTCCACTTT

clone_size: -
v_call: TRBV7-2
d_call: -
j_call: TRBJ2-3
cdr3_aa: CASSPPFKGVADTQYF
cdr3_nt: TGTGCCAGCAGCCCCCCCTTCAAGGGGGTGGCAGATACGCAGTATTTT

clone_size: -
v_call: TRBV27
d_call: -
j_call: TRBJ1-1
cdr3_aa: CASRWRSENTEAFF
cdr3_nt: TGTGCCAGCAGATGGAGGTCGGAAAACACTGAAGCTTTCTTT

clone_size: -
v_call: TRBV25-1
d_call: -
j_call: TRBJ2-7
cdr3_aa: CASSGIKQGSDEQYF
cdr3_nt: TGTGCCAGCAGTGGGATAAAACAGGGATCGGACGAGCAGTACTTC

clone_size: -
v_call: TRBV19
d_call: -
j_call: TRBJ2-1
cdr3_aa: CASSTRTEGANEQFF
cdr3_nt: TGTGCCAGTAGTACCCGGACAGAAGGAGCTAATGAGCAGTTCTTC

clone_size: -
v_call: TRBV29-1
d_call: TRBD2
j_call: TRBJ2-3
cdr3_aa: CSVAGLAGTDTQYF
cdr3_nt: TGCAGCGTTGCGGGACTAGCGGGGACAGATACGCAGTATTTT

clone_size: once
v_call: TRBV4-1
d_call: TRBD1
j_call: TRBJ2-7
cdr3_aa: CASSPWTGQATQYF
cdr3_nt: TGCGCCAGCAGCCCGTGGACAGGGCAAGCTACGCAGTACTTC